This is a list of T cell receptor beta chains from one sample in a study of a mutant IDH1 vaccine in newly diagnosed glioma. These receptors are not linked to any known antigen. Clones were sequenced by immunoSEQ multiplex PCR, and TCRdb holds only the in-frame ones, with some missing. The data contain roughly 30,000 clones, around 84% of them singletons. Source: PBMCs, taken from a glioma patient whose treatment included an IDH1 peptide vaccine. Every receptor here comes from a man in his thirties or forties with glioma. Each CDR3 is given with its conserved first and last residue. Fields, in order: D gene, clone size, J gene, V gene, CDR3 DNA, CDR3 protein. The D gene is left open where the match is weak. Only some rows state a clone size, as once, few, many or a class for expanded clones.

NA,NA,TRBJ2-1,TRBV27,TGTGCCACCTCCTCCGGGACCAACTCCTACAATGAGCAGTTCTTC,CATSSGTNSYNEQFF
TRBD2,NA,TRBJ2-1,TRBV6-5,TGTGCCAGCAGTTACAGGACTAGCGGGAGGGGGAATGAGCAGTTCTTC,CASSYRTSGRGNEQFF
NA,NA,TRBJ2-5,TRBV4-1,TGCGCCAGCAGCCGGGTAGGAGAGACCCAGTACTTC,CASSRVGETQYF
NA,NA,TRBJ2-4,TRBV19,TGTGCCAGTAGTACGCTAGCGCAGGGGCAAAACATTCAGTACTTC,CASSTLAQGQNIQYF
NA,NA,TRBJ1-1,TRBV6-4,TGTGCCAGCAGGCAGGGGTCTGGGGACGCTGAAGCTTTCTTT,CASRQGSGDAEAFF
TRBD1,NA,TRBJ1-1,TRBV15,TGTGCCACCAGCAGTGACCGGACAGGGGTGGCCACTGAAGCTTTCTTT,CATSSDRTGVATEAFF
NA,few,TRBJ1-1,TRBV30,TGTGCCTGGAGTGCCCAGCGGGGGTGGGGTGGCACTGAAGCTTTCTTT,CAWSAQRGWGGTEAFF
NA,few,TRBJ1-2,TRBV7-9,TGTGCCAGCAGCTTAGACCTCTATGGCTACACCTTC,CASSLDLYGYTF
NA,NA,TRBJ2-1,TRBV25-1,TGTGCCAGCAGTGCAGTGGGGGGTTACAATGAGCAGTTCTTC,CASSAVGGYNEQFF
TRBD1,NA,TRBJ1-4,TRBV27,TGTGCCAGCAGGAGGGCCATCGGGACAGTACGGGGACTTAATGAAAAACTGTTTTTT,CASRRAIGTVRGLNEKLFF
NA,NA,TRBJ2-5,TRBV11-3,TGTGCCAGCAGCCGAAGCCACCCGGAGACCCAGTACTTC,CASSRSHPETQYF
TRBD1,NA,TRBJ1-4,TRBV5-1,TGCGCCAGCAGCTCACGGACAGGGCATAATGAAAAACTGTTTTTT,CASSSRTGHNEKLFF
NA,NA,TRBJ2-2,TRBV18,TGTGCCAGCTCATACGCCGGGGAGCTGTTTTTT,CASSYAGELFF
NA,NA,TRBJ2-4,TRBV23-1,TGCGCCAGCAGCAACTACAAAAACATTCAGTACTTC,CASSNYKNIQYF
NA,few,TRBJ1-1,TRBV6-4,TGTGCCAGGGGACTAGGGGGGACTGAAGCTTTCTTT,CARGLGGTEAFF
TRBD1,NA,TRBJ2-7,TRBV5-1,TGCGCCAGCAGCGAAACCCCGGGACAGGGGGACGAGCAGTACTTC,CASSETPGQGDEQYF